This T cell receptor (beta chain) is drawn from a study of CD8+CD57+ T cells in acquired aplastic anemia. For the study at large: DNA per sorted CD4+ or CD8+ sample ranged roughly 0.18 to 30 ug, averaging 3.2 ug.

The germline V and J ends were trimmed by 4 bases and 3 bases, with 13 bases remaining between them. This CDR3 region has 14 residues. Germline lookup yields CDR1 SGDLS and CDR2 YYNGEE. Many counts were recorded for this clonotype. Its specificity is unknown. The study profiled TCR beta VDJ and CDR3 using genomic DNA as template. Each CDR3 protein is one row after TCRdb ran MiXCR on the reads. The sample records under 350,000 distinct CDR3 sequences, roughly half being singletons. Broader study findings: Patients showed no significant difference from controls in CD8+ Simpson's diversity. Found in both controls and patients were around 30 CD8+ CDR3 sequences.

The clonotype was recovered from a human donor with severe aplastic anemia or a healthy control (not recorded which). This chain joins TRBV9 and TRBJ1-1; a possible D gene is TRBD1 (5 bases). Sequencing was performed on sorted CD4+, CD8+, or CD8+CD57+ T cells (not recorded which) from PBMCs. The CDR3 loop is CASSPGLGYTEAFF. The CDR3 coding sequence is TGTGCCAGCAGCCCAGGGTTGGGGTACACTGAAGCTTTCTTT. The entire variable domain, with the rest obtained from reference TRBV9 and TRBJ1-1, is as follows: DSGVTQTPKHLITATGQRVTLRCSPRSGDLSVYWYQQSLDQGLQFLIQYYNGEERAKGNILERFSAQQFPDLHSELNLSSLELGDSALYFCASSPGLGYTEAFFGQGTRLTVV.